This T cell receptor beta chain stems from a study of T cell repertoires in ileal Crohn's disease. This table comes from immunoSEQ multiplex PCR, and its TCRdb copy is limited to in-frame clones, with some not included. The table lists over 14,000 clones, about 73% of them singletons. Whole-study findings and limits: Clonal expansions were more frequent in active smokers than non-smokers at surgery.

Of note for this clone: The antigen is unknown.

Adults with ileal or ileocolonic Crohn's disease and an indication for resection were eligible. The CDR3 runs 18 residues. V lost 6 bases, J lost 2 bases, and 12 bases stayed unmatched. Looked up from germline, CDR1 is MDHEN and CDR2 is SYDVKM. This TCR was sampled from an adult with Crohn's disease. The chain is built from TRBV28 and TRBJ2-4; 11 nucleotides match TRBD1. The material sequenced was ileal tissue. The CDR3 spells CASSAHLGQGGSKNIQYF. CDR3 in DNA: TGTGCCAGCAGCGCTCACCTGGGACAGGGGGGTTCCAAAAACATTCAGTACTTC.